The TCR beta chain described here comes from a study of cytomegalovirus exposure and HLA in healthy donors (dated by TCRdb to the late 2010s). About the full investigation: According to an earlier analysis of 550 to 750 of the donors, 150 million to 200 million T cells yielded some 120 million unique TCR beta sequences and less than 300 Gb of sequence data. Along with the roughly 710-subject first cohort, a separate validation cohort of approximately 110 different subjects was used. Donor age, sex, ethnicity and CMV serostatus were compiled together with the repertoire data. Typing coverage differed by locus: A, B, C, DRB1 and DQB1 were typed in about 620-640 donors, DQA1 in 500 to 550, DPA1 in 600 to 610, and DPB1 in just under 490. The genetic ancestry cluster associated with self-reported Caucasian donors included over 65% of the 300 to 400 genotyped donors. An early release that covered roughly 600 HLA-typed donors contained 300 to 350 gigabases of sequencing data and 75 million to 100 million unique TCR sequences. The study profiled the T cell repertoires of 500 to 800 subjects by immunosequencing and related them to cytomegalovirus serostatus. The aim of the study was to test whether cataloging public T cell receptors could identify signatures of past pathogen exposure. The later analysis used no new phenotypic data to find candidate immune exposures, relying instead on TCR beta sequences and their occurrence across donors. An earlier analysis of 587 of the donors applied high-throughput TCR beta sequencing to assess whether each TCR beta V gene segment acted as functional or pseudogenic. High-throughput TCR immunosequencing, statistical association of individual TCRs with disease status, and machine learning were combined to predict cytomegalovirus infection status. A handful of DR-DQ haplotypes were treated as single units for association and clustering because of strong linkage in the cohort. A later analysis re-examined previously published TCR beta repertoires from about 700 donors and added high-resolution HLA genotyping to investigate patterns of TCR occurrence. Among 300 to 500 genotyped donors of the cohort, an average of roughly 230,000 unique TCR beta nucleotide sequences was sequenced per donor, of which 15% to 20% were non-productive. Every discovery cohort repertoire had been produced on one sequencing platform. HLA typing included class I and class II loci at four-digit resolution. A later genetic analysis took genome-wide SNP genotypes for 398 of the 666 donors and used that subset as a discovery cohort. Study-level results and caveats: In a later analysis, HLA-associated TCR beta chains showed more clonal expansion and lower generation probabilities than non-associated chains that were equally common. The sequencing pipeline was judged likely to have produced a cluster of highly shared sequence variants as a technical artifact. A later analysis found that TCR association rates varied across HLA loci, with DRB1 alleles showing the most associated TCRs and HLA-C alleles the fewest. Linkage disequilibrium might explain the correlated functional status among segregating V segments, but an unknown experimental factor could not be excluded. The classifier was reported to diagnose cytomegalovirus status with high specificity and sensitivity in both the original and validation cohorts. HLA typing was unavailable for some donors at each locus, so association tests used only the typed subset. Immune exposure information for the cohort was limited to CMV serostatus. A further reported finding was that TCR beta sequences accurately predicted the HLA-A and HLA-B alleles for most subjects in the first cohort. Most TCR sequences were seen in very few donors, while some public TCRs were found in many individuals. The authors suggested that the approach could potentially be extended to other disease states and immunological phenotypes. According to a later genetic analysis, donors in an Asian-associated ancestry cluster had fewer N-insertions in productive TCRs than the approximately 700-donor mean. Assigning TCR associations to individual alleles was difficult when HLA alleles, especially DR and DQ, strongly co-occurred. In an earlier analysis of some 550 of the donors, most TCR beta V segments were observed in productive rearrangements about 90% or about 30% of the time, broadly matching IMGT annotations. Seventeen rarely observed V segments, including chromosome 9 orphons, were excluded from the earlier analysis of several hundred of the donors because counts were too low. The presence/absence analyses assumed that sequencing depth was roughly uniform across donors, and that assumption may not be true. Most CMV-associated TCR beta chains appeared to be HLA-restricted in a later analysis, and the HLA associations seemed to be driven largely by CMV exposure. The study listed 150 to 200 TCR beta chains as associated with cytomegalovirus. Specific HLA alleles were associated with more than 15,000 TCR beta sequences at a false discovery rate of 0.05 in a later analysis. The cohort was sequenced for TCR beta chains only, and without alpha or paired-chain data the features that could be detected were limited. Some IMGT-functional V segments, including TRBV6-2 and TRBV6-3, could not be told apart with the 87-base-pair reads, so those segments were excluded. Three of the identified cytomegalovirus-associated TCR beta chains were confirmed in vitro to be specific for cytomegalovirus antigens. An association between a missense DCLRE1C variant and V-gene and J-gene trimming of TCR beta chains was found in a later genetic analysis and replicated in an independent cohort. A later analysis reported that several top co-occurrence clusters appeared linked to parvovirus B19, influenza, CMV and Epstein-Barr virus.

Libraries were constructed by the immunoSEQ multiplex PCR assay. For the multiplex PCR, a mixture combining 60 forward primers for TCR Vbeta segments and 13 reverse primers for TCR Jbeta segments was used. The CDR3 region of rearranged TCR beta genes was amplified from genomic DNA with a multiplex PCR assay. The amplified TCR beta libraries were sequenced on the Illumina HiSeq System as 87-base-pair reads. Regarding the original processing steps: A later analysis tallied about 77 million unique TCR beta chains across the 640 or so repertoires, and about 12 million of those chains were shared by two or more donors. To remove PCR and sequencing errors, raw reads were error-corrected and collapsed into unique sequences using a nearest-neighbor algorithm that merged closely related sequences. To assign V, D and J gene segments, CDR3 sequences were aligned to IMGT reference sequences. Each retained sequence needed at least a six-nucleotide match to both a V gene segment and a J gene segment. Rearrangements were classified as productive when the CDR3 lacked stop codons and remained in frame with V and J, and all other rearrangements were classified as non-productive. Following IMGT convention, CDR3 was defined as the stretch from the second conserved V-encoded cysteine to the conserved J-encoded phenylalanine. The earlier analysis of about 570 of the donors excluded any sequence lacking an unambiguous match to a single V gene segment. In an earlier analysis of 587 of the donors, V segments were called functional above 56.7% productive rearrangements and were called segregating when the between-donor standard deviation exceeded 5%. A statistical classification framework was developed to diagnose cytomegalovirus status using the catalog of TCR beta chain sequences. A later analysis assigned V and J genes by comparing TCR nucleotide sequences with IMGT/GENE-DB human TR gene sequences. The TCRdist pipeline was used in a later analysis to assign CDR3 sequences and most-parsimonious VDJ recombination scenarios. In a later analysis, each TCR beta chain was defined by its CDR3 amino acid sequence together with its V-gene family, and reads lacking a unique V-gene family were excluded. A later analysis removed roughly 590 highly shared, low-generation-probability nucleotide sequences to deal with suspected cross-contamination and a sequencing artifact. For each public chain, a later analysis derived a clonal expansion index from normalized ranks of inferred template counts within each repertoire. In a later analysis, generation probabilities were computed with a VDJ recombination model fitted to out-of-frame rearrangements, and the resulting probabilities were checked against IGoR. In a later analysis, hypergeometric tests were used to score TCR-TCR, TCR-HLA and TCR-CMV co-occurrence, with a repertoire-size bias correction applied to TCR pairs. False discovery rates were estimated in a later analysis by permuting HLA or CMV assignments 20 times. In a later analysis, co-occurring TCRs were grouped using DBSCAN, with TCRdist sequence similarity added in when clustering inside HLA-allele-positive subsets. Repertoires with fewer than 30,000 or more than 120,000 public chains were left out of co-occurrence clustering, as were five repertoires with anomalous nucleotide sharing. This is the immuneACCESS table as TCRdb keeps it, with only in-frame sequences that have V and J called. A part of the clones is gone; compared with another copy, unresolved V genes explain less than half, and the rest is unexplained. The D gene and trimming were derived from the DNA, and the V and J assignments and clone size from that table. Across this sample there are some 76,000 clones, with 80% to 90% seen only once. The ten most abundant clones make up roughly 2% of the sample.

The cohort comprised around 690 healthy bone marrow donors. Cohort members were all nominally healthy when sampled, although unrecorded immune exposures were likely present. The donor tested CMV seronegative and was one of the 352 seronegative cohort members. Every donor gave a peripheral blood sample, and the peripheral blood mononuclear cells from that sample were used for TCR beta sequencing. The Qiagen DNeasy Blood Extraction Kit was used to extract genomic DNA from the blood cell samples. V is pruned by 0 bases and J by 3 bases, leaving 5 bases of the junction without a gene match. Based on the germline V gene, the CDR1 and CDR2 sequences are LGHNA and YNFKEQ. Counted from cysteine to phenylalanine, this CDR3 has 15 amino acids. Just CDR3 DNA is preserved here, 45 bases in frame from base 1. This clone showed up just once. Its cognate antigen has yet to be identified. No base quality values were provided; no much bigger clone lies one nucleotide off.

The sample comprised PBMCs. This TCR was sampled from a woman younger than 45 in good health and CMV-seronegative. The chain employs TRBV4-2 and TRBJ2-7; TRBD2 agrees with 7 junctional bases. The DNA reads TGTGCCAGCAGCCAAGATCGGACTAGGATCTACGAGCAGTACTTC. It specifies CASSQDRTRIYEQYF.